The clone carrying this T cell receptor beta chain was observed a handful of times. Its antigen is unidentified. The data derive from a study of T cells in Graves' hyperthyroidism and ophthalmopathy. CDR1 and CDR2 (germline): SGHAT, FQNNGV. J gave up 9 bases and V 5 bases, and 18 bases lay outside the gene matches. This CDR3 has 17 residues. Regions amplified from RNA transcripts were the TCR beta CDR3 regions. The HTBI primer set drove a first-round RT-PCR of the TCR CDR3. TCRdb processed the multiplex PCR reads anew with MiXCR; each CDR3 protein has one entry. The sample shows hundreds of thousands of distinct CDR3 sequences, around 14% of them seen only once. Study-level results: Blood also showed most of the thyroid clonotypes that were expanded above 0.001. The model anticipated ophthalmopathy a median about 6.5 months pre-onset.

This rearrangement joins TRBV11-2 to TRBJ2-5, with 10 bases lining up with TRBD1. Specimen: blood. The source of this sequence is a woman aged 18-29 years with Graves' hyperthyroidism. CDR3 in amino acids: CASSPTGGLRPRGAQYF. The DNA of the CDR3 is TGTGCCAGCAGCCCGACAGGGGGCCTGCGCCCGCGGGGGGCCCAGTACTTC.